The clone carrying this T cell receptor (beta chain) was observed many times. TCRdb ran MiXCR on the 5' RACE reads and lists one entry per CDR3 protein. Here the sample spans tens of thousands of distinct CDR3 sequences, less than 9.5% being singletons. These data are taken from a study of early T cells in non-severe SARS-CoV-2 infection. The V gene end was trimmed by 0 bases and the J gene end by 10 bases; junction bases not matched to a gene: 5. The CDR3 is 13 amino acids. The germline gives CDR1 MNHEY, CDR2 SVGAGI. The sample consisted of whole blood, taken at baseline. This TCR came from an adult who was a healthcare worker with PCR-confirmed SARS-CoV-2 infection or an uninfected control (not recorded which). This chain connects TRBV6-5 to TRBJ1-1; TRBD1 agrees at 7 bases. The CDR3 reads CASSYSRGGRAFF. Here the CDR3 DNA reads TGTGCCAGCAGTTACTCGAGAGGGGGCAGAGCTTTCTTT.